This TCR beta chain was sequenced in a study of blood T cell repertoires in COVID-19. The germline V gene encodes CDR1 SGDLS and CDR2 YYNGEE. The CDR3 covers 15 residues. Profiling relied on immunoSEQ multiplex PCR, and the TCRdb table lists in-frame clones only, not all of them. The table has a few hundred thousand clones, around 84% seen once; the top ten hold less than 2%. Note on this clone: Its ends do not fully match the called genes, so a read error is possible.

What was sequenced was PBMCs or T cells enriched from blood (not recorded which). This TCR derives from a man aged 40-50 years who had recovered from COVID-19. This chain uses TRBV9 with TRBJ1-1; 7 bases are shared with TRBD1. CDR3 in DNA: TGTGCCAGCAGCCCGATAGGACAGGCCCTCACTGAGGCTTTCTTT. This encodes CASSPIGQALTEAFF.